The 15 T cell receptor beta chains presented below share a single source sample, sequenced in a study of T-cell reconstitution after alpha-beta-depleted transplantation in children. This sample's TCRbeta library carried unique molecular identifier barcodes. TCRdb re-analysed the PCR reads in MiXCR, keeping a single row per CDR3 protein. Altogether around 200,000 distinct CDR3 sequences are present, more than 6.5% being singletons, with the ten largest covering 3%. The input for sequencing was PBMCs from the stem cell graft donor, taken from the stem cell graft. These receptors were taken from a human donor who donated a stem cell graft to a child with Wiskott-Aldrich syndrome.

This clonotype was recorded many times. The germline gene is not matched at one end of the junction; a read error may be the cause. The chain recombines TRBV5-1 with TRBJ2-5, with D possibly being TRBD2 (5 bases). The germline gives CDR1 SGHRS, CDR2 YFSETQ. The CDR3 is made up of 15 amino acids. The CDR3 nucleotides are TGCGCCAGCACCTTGAGGGCAGGAGGCCAAGAGACCCAGTACTTC. Amino acids: CASTLRAGGQETQYF.

This clonotype occurred many times. The rearrangement uses TRBV4-3 and TRBJ1-1, with unresolved D. V lost 4 bases to trimming and J lost 5 bases, with 11 bases between them. The CDR3 length is 13 residues. Germline loops: CDR1 LGHNA, CDR2 YSLEER. The CDR3 loop reads CASSRLIETEAFF. CDR3 nucleotide sequence: TGCGCCAGCAGCCGCCTAATTGAGACTGAAGCTTTCTTT.

This rearrangement joins TRBV12-3 or TRBV12-4 to TRBJ2-5, with D perhaps being TRBD1 or TRBD2 (5 bases each). This CDR3 has 17 amino acids. With 4 bases removed from V and 5 bases from J, the gap between germline ends came to 23 bases. The CDR3 DNA reads as TGTGCCAGCAGTTCCTACGCCCAACCCCGGGACCTGGAGACCCAGTACTTC. Translating gives CASSSYAQPRDLETQYF.

The CDR3 protein is CASSPAGQGTLGANVLTF. The CDR3 DNA follows: TGTGCCAGCAGCCCGGCTGGACAGGGTACTCTCGGGGCCAACGTCCTGACTTTC. The rearrangement uses TRBV11-1 and TRBJ2-6; 8 bases are a match to TRBD1. The junction had 13 bases not matched to a gene; V was cut back by 5 bases and J by 4 bases. CDR3 size: 18 residues. Germline V CDR1 and CDR2: SGHAT, FQDESV (reference sequence).

This clonotype occurred many times. The V call is TRBV20-1, the J call TRBJ1-2; D gene ambiguous. The CDR3 runs to 12 residues. V was clipped by 3 bases and J by 5 bases, with 10 bases between them. Germline V gives CDR1 DFQATT, CDR2 SNEGSKA (reference sequence). As DNA, the CDR3 is TGCAGTGCTAGCGAGGGTGTGTATGGCTACACCTTC. Amino acids: CSASEGVYGYTF.

This clonotype occurred a few times. V is TRBV10-2 and J is TRBJ1-1; D not certain. Germline V CDR1 and CDR2: WSHSY, SAAADI. The CDR3 spans 12 residues. V was shortened by 7 bases and J by 3 bases, with 9 bases between the two germline ends. The CDR3 here is CASNRGDTEAFF. The CDR3 DNA reads TGCGCCAGCAATCGGGGTGACACTGAAGCTTTCTTT.

This clonotype came up many times. The chain joins TRBV27 to TRBJ1-5; 7 nucleotides agree with TRBD1. Germline V gene sequence: CDR1 MNHEY, CDR2 SMNVEV (reference sequence). The CDR3 is 18 amino acids. The V segment lost 4 bases and the J segment 0 bases; nucleotides outside the gene matches: 12. CDR3 sequence (DNA): TGTGCCAGCAGTTCCGAGACAGGGTACCATACTAGCAATCAGCCCCAGCATTTT. Protein product: CASSSETGYHTSNQPQHF.

This clonotype was counted many times. This rearrangement joins TRBV12-3 or TRBV12-4 to TRBJ2-7; possibly TRBD1 for D (6 bases). This CDR3 comprises 15 residues. Trimming removed 1 base from V and 7 bases from J, with 17 bases in between. CDR3 amino acids: CASSLDRAPMGEQYF. The CDR3 DNA reads TGTGCCAGCAGTTTAGACAGGGCCCCGATGGGGGAGCAGTACTTC.

This clonotype was counted at least ten times. The gene calls are TRBV10-3 and TRBJ2-1; D unclear. Germline V CDR1 and CDR2: ENHRY, SYGVKD. The V end was cut by 11 bases, the J end by 0 bases, with 11 bases between. The CDR3 is 13 amino acids. The CDR3 loop is CAVQDSSYNEQFF. DNA of the CDR3: TGTGCCGTTCAGGATAGCTCCTACAATGAGCAGTTCTTC.

This clonotype occurred many times. The V call is TRBV20-1, the J call TRBJ1-5; 9 nucleotides line up with TRBD1. Germline CDR1 DFQATT, CDR2 SNEGSKA (reference sequence). V dropped 4 bases and J dropped 6; count of bases not matched to a gene: 4. The CDR3 sequence is 13 residues long. The CDR3 loop reads CSAKQGAGQPQHF. DNA of the CDR3: TGCAGTGCTAAACAGGGGGCCGGTCAGCCCCAGCATTTT.

This clonotype was counted at least ten times. The rearrangement links TRBV20-1 to TRBJ1-1; possible D gene TRBD1, 6 bases. Trimming left V 7 bases short and J 4 bases short, with 7 bases between. The length of the CDR3 is 10 residues. The germline V gene encodes CDR1 DFQATT and CDR2 SNEGSKA (reference sequence). CDR3 in amino acids: CSVQGTEAFF. CDR3 bases: TGCAGTGTACAGGGCACTGAAGCTTTCTTT.

This clonotype was found many times. This sequence joins TRBV3-1 and TRBJ2-2; D unresolved. The CDR3 covers 14 residues. Looked up from germline, CDR1 is LGHDT and CDR2 is YNNKEL (reference sequence). The V and J ends lost 0 bases and 4 bases respectively, with 6 bases between them. The CDR3 is CASSQDRPTGELFF. The CDR3, as DNA: TGTGCCAGCAGCCAAGACAGACCCACCGGGGAGCTGTTTTTT.

The chain has TRBV12-3 or TRBV12-4 and TRBJ1-4; tentatively, D is TRBD1 (6 bases). Trimming took 6 bases from V and 7 from J, leaving 9 bases between them. The CDR3 is made up of 12 amino acids. CDR3 protein: CASRGGSEKLFF. For the CDR3, the DNA is TGTGCCAGCAGAGGGGGGAGTGAAAAACTGTTTTTT.

The chain joins TRBV20-1 to TRBJ2-3; 7 positions match TRBD2. The trim removed 4 bases at V and 0 bases at J, leaving 7 bases unmatched. This CDR3 has 15 amino acids. Germline CDR1 reads DFQATT; CDR2 reads SNEGSKA (reference sequence). CDR3 DNA sequence: TGCAGTGCTAAATCTAGCGGTACTAGCACAGATACGCAGTATTTT. This codes for CSAKSSGTSTDTQYF.

Notes on this clonotype: This sequence may be a read error, since a much larger clone differs from it by one base. This chain uses TRBV6-5 with TRBJ2-7; TRBD2 matches at 9 bases. CDR1 is MNHEY, CDR2 SVGAGI, per germline. The CDR3 loop spans 14 amino acids. The junction had 8 bases not matched to a gene; V was cut back by 1 base and J by 10 bases. The CDR3 sequence: CASSYLAGVGDQYF. The CDR3 bases are TGTGCCAGCAGTTACTTAGCGGGAGTTGGGGATCAGTACTTC.